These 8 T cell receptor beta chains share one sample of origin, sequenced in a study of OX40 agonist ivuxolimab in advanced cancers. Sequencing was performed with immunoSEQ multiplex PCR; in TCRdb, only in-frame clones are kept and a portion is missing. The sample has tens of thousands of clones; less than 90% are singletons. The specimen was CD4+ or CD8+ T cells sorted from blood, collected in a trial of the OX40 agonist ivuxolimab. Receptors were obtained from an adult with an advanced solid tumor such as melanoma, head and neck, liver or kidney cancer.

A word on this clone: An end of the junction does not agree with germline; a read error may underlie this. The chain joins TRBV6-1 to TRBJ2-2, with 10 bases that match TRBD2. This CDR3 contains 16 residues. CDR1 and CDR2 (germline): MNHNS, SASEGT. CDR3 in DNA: TGTGCCAGCGGTGATCTAGCGGGGGACGGCACCGGGGAGCTGTTTTTT. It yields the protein CASGDLAGDGTGELFF.

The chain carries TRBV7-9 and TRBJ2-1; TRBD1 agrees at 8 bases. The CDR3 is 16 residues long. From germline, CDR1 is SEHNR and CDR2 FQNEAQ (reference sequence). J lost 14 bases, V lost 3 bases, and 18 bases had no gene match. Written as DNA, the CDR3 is TGTGCCAGCAGCTTTCTTCTCAAGGTTGGGACAGGAGGGGAGTTCTTC. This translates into CASSFLLKVGTGGEFF. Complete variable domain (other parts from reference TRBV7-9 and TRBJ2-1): DTGVSQNPRHKITKRGQNVTFRCDPISEHNRLYWYRQTLGQGPEFLTYFQNEAQLEKSRLLSDRFSAERPKGSFSTLEIQRTEQGDSAMYLCASSFLLKVGTGGEFFGPGTRLTVL.

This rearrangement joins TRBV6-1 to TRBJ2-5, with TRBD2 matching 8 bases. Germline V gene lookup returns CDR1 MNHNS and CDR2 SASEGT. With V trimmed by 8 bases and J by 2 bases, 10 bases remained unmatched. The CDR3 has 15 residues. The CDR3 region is CASRAGGLRQETQYF. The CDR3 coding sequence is TGTGCCAGCCGGGCGGGGGGACTGAGACAAGAGACCCAGTACTTC.

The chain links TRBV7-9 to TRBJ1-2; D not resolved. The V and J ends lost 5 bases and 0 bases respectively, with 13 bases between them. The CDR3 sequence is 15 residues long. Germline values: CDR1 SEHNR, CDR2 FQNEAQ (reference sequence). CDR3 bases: TGTGCCAGCAGCCCTACCAGTCCCTCTAACTATGGCTACACCTTC. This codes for CASSPTSPSNYGYTF.

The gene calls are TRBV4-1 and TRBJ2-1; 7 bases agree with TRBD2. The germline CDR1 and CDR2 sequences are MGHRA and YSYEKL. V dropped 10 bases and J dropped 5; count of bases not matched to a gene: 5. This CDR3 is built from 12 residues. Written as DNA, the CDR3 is TGCGCCACCGGGACTATTAACAATGAGCAGTTCTTC. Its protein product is CATGTINNEQFF.

In DNA, the CDR3 is TGTGCCAGCAGTTTATCTCGACTAGAGAACACCGGGGAGCTGTTTTTT. Amino acid sequence: CASSLSRLENTGELFF. The genes are TRBV27 and TRBJ2-2, with D possibly being TRBD2 (6 bases). The germline V gene has CDR1 MNHEY and CDR2 SMNVEV (reference sequence). Trimming removed 0 bases at V and 1 base at J, with 9 bases between. The CDR3 covers 16 residues.

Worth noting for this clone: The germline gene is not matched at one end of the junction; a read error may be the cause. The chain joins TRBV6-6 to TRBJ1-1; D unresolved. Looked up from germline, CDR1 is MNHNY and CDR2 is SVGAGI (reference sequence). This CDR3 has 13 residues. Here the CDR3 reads CASRYWAAGEAFF. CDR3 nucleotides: TGTGCCAGCCGTTACTGGGCGGCCGGGGAAGCTTTCTTT.

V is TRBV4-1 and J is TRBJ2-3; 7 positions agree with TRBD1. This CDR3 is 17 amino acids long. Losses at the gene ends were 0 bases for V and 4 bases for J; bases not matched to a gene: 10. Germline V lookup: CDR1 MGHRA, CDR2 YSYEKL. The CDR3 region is CASSQEGPGQIPDTQYF. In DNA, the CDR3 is TGCGCCAGCAGCCAAGAGGGTCCGGGACAGATCCCAGATACGCAGTATTTT.